A selection of T cell receptor beta chains follows, all from one sample in a study of cytomegalovirus exposure and HLA in healthy donors. Produced via immunoSEQ multiplex PCR; TCRdb's table is partial and in-frame only. Counted here are roughly 190,000 clones, roughly four fifths occurring once; the ten biggest clones make up less than 2%. The sample taken for sequencing was PBMCs. The receptors stem from a woman younger than 35 in good health and CMV-seronegative. CDR3s include the opening cysteine and the closing phenylalanine or tryptophan. A D gene is named only where the DNA matches it firmly. Expanded clones are given a class, and other clones once, few, many or no size at all.

size | J | length | D | V | DNA | CDR3
NA | TRBJ2-7 | 14 | TRBD2 | TRBV27 | TGTGCCAGCAGTGTACTAGCGGGAGGGGACGAGCAGTACTTC | CASSVLAGGDEQYF
NA | TRBJ1-1 | 13 | TRBD1 | TRBV29-1 | TGCAGCGGGATGGACAGGAGAAATCTTGAAGCTTTCTTT | CSGMDRRNLEAFF
NA | TRBJ2-1 | 15 | TRBD2 | TRBV4-3 | TGCGCCAGCAGCGGGGGGGAAGACCGTTACAATGAGCAGTTCTTC | CASSGGEDRYNEQFF
NA | TRBJ2-5 | 14 | NA | TRBV11-2 | TGTGCCAGCAGCCCCTTAGGAACGGGGGAGACCCAGTACTTC | CASSPLGTGETQYF
NA | TRBJ2-3 | 16 | TRBD2 | TRBV19 | TGTGCCAGTAGGGGGGGACTAGCTCGGAGCACAGATACGCAGTATTTT | CASRGGLARSTDTQYF
NA | TRBJ1-2 | 14 | NA | TRBV4-2 | TGTGCCAGCAGCCCTACAGGAGCCTACTATGGCTACACCTTC | CASSPTGAYYGYTF
NA | TRBJ2-2 | 15 | TRBD1 | TRBV13 | TGTGCCAGCAGCTTCGGACAGGGGAAAGCCGGGGAGCTGTTTTTT | CASSFGQGKAGELFF
NA | TRBJ1-2 | 15 | NA | TRBV5-4 | TGTGCCAGCAGCTTGGGAGCAGGGAATAACTATGGCTACACCTTC | CASSLGAGNNYGYTF
NA | TRBJ1-2 | 16 | NA | TRBV5-4 | TGTGCCAGCAGCCTCCGGACGGACTCGGTTCCTTGGGGCTACACCTTC | CASSLRTDSVPWGYTF
NA | TRBJ1-1 | 17 | TRBD1 | TRBV2 | TGTGCCAGCAGTGACTTTGCGGCGCGACAGGGGGACACTGAAGCTTTCTTT | CASSDFAARQGDTEAFF
once | TRBJ2-1 | 17 | TRBD1 | TRBV4-1 | TGCGCCAGCAGCCAAGAAGGTCTCGGGACAGCTCCTTATCAGCAGTTCTTC | CASSQEGLGTAPYQQFF
NA | TRBJ2-5 | 12 | NA | TRBV19 | TGTGCCAGTAGTTCTAGCGCGGAGACCCAGTACTTC | CASSSSAETQYF
NA | TRBJ2-1 | 12 | TRBD1 | TRBV19 | TGTGCCAGTAGTATGCTGACAGGGCGACAGTTCTTC | CASSMLTGRQFF